The next 10 T cell receptor beta chains were all read from a single sample in a study of blood T cell repertoires in COVID-19 (dated by TCRdb to the early 2020s). Receptor libraries were prepared by the immunoSEQ multiplex PCR assay. TCRdb carries this immuneACCESS record with in-frame sequences only. Its versions omit some clonotypes, under half of them owing to an unresolved V gene in the studies checked, with the rest unexplained. Within this sample are about 270,000 clones, with around 90% of them counted one time only. Roughly 4% of the sample is held by the ten biggest clonotypes. Sequenced material: PBMCs or T cells enriched from blood (not recorded which). These receptor sequences come from a woman in her twenties or thirties with acute COVID-19.

The rearrangement joins TRBV2 to TRBJ2-3, with TRBD2 matching 9 bases. Germline-derived CDR1 and CDR2 are SNHLY and FYNNEI. V dropped 8 bases and J dropped 2; count of bases not matched to a gene: 2. The CDR3 loop spans 13 amino acids. Here the CDR3 DNA reads TGTGCCAGCCGACTAGCGGACACAGATACGCAGTATTTT. It codes for CASRLADTDTQYF.

The chain links TRBV5-6 to TRBJ2-1, with 7 bases matching TRBD2. Germline-derived CDR1 and CDR2 are SGHDT and YYEEEE. This CDR3 has 15 residues. V was pared by 0 bases and J by 7 bases, with 7 bases of the junction left unmatched. This chain's CDR3 is CASSLAALAVNEQFF. The CDR3 DNA sequence: TGTGCCAGCAGCTTGGCAGCGCTAGCGGTAAATGAGCAGTTCTTC.

The count of this clone is one. The CDR3 sequence: CASSLRPNYNEQFF. In nucleotides, the CDR3 is TGTGCCAGCAGCTTGAGGCCTAACTACAATGAGCAGTTCTTC. J is TRBJ2-1 and V is TRBV7-3; no definite D call. The V end was cut by 3 bases, the J end by 3 bases, with 9 bases between. From germline, CDR1 is SGHTA and CDR2 FQGTGA. CDR3 length: 14 residues.

J is TRBJ1-2 and V is TRBV6-5; possibly TRBD1 for D (6 bases). CDR1 MNHEY and CDR2 SVGAGI come from the germline V gene. Trimming took 5 bases from V and 7 from J, leaving 20 bases between them. This CDR3 contains 15 residues. CDR3 coding DNA: TGTGCCAGCAGTCCCAGCTCTTGGGGGCGCGGTGGCTACACCTTC. It is translated as CASSPSSWGRGGYTF.

This rearrangement joins TRBV27 to TRBJ2-1; D gene uncertain. CDR3 length equals 11 residues. CDR1 is MNHEY and CDR2 is SMNVEV in the germline V gene (reference sequence). V was pared by 6 bases and J by 14 bases, with 14 bases between. CDR3 region: CASSLGPLKFF. The DNA of the CDR3 is TGTGCCAGCAGCTTAGGCCCATTGAAGTTCTTC.

J is TRBJ2-1 and V is TRBV7-9; TRBD1 agrees at 9 bases. The CDR3 has 17 amino acids. Germline-derived CDR1 and CDR2 are SEHNR and FQNEAQ (reference sequence). The junction had 7 bases not matched to a gene; V was cut back by 1 base and J by 3 bases. The DNA for the CDR3 is TGTGCCAGCAGCTTAGTCCCGGGACAGGGTTTCTACAATGAGCAGTTCTTC. It specifies CASSLVPGQGFYNEQFF.

The genes are TRBV7-3 and TRBJ2-6; no firm D call. Trimming removed 5 bases at V and 4 bases at J, with 12 bases between. The CDR3 contains 15 residues. Germline assignment: CDR1 SGHTA and CDR2 FQGTGA. The CDR3 coding sequence is TGTGCCAGCAGCCCTGAGTTGACAGGGGCCAACGTCCTGACTTTC. Protein: CASSPELTGANVLTF.

This sequence joins TRBV9 and TRBJ2-7, with TRBD2 matching 11 bases. Looked up from germline, CDR1 is SGDLS and CDR2 is YYNGEE. The trim removed 3 bases at V and 0 bases at J, leaving 8 bases unmatched. This CDR3 is built from 17 residues. CDR3 sequence reads: CASSAGLAGSSSYEQYF. The DNA for the CDR3 is TGTGCCAGCAGCGCCGGACTAGCGGGTTCCAGCTCCTACGAGCAGTACTTC.

The chain links TRBV5-1 to TRBJ2-7, with a possible D match to TRBD2 (5 bases). V was trimmed by 0 bases and J by 4 bases, leaving 20 bases between them. The CDR3 totals 17 residues. Germline V gives CDR1 SGHRS, CDR2 YFSETQ. CDR3 DNA sequence: TGCGCCAGCAGCTTGGCTCCAGGAGCAGGTTCGGGGTACGAGCAGTACTTC. Translated: CASSLAPGAGSGYEQYF.

This chain links TRBV7-2 with TRBJ1-1; no clear D gene. CDR1 and CDR2 from the germline V gene are SGHTA and FQGNSA. This CDR3 is built from 15 residues. V lost 5 bases and J 0 bases, leaving 13 bases between the germline ends. The CDR3 DNA sequence: TGTGCCAGCAGCCAGCAGAGCGGAGTGAACACTGAAGCTTTCTTT. It translates to CASSQQSGVNTEAFF. The full variable domain, in which reference TRBV7-2 and TRBJ1-1 provide the parts outside the CDR3, is GAGVSQSPSNKVTEKGKDVELRCDPISGHTALYWYRQSLGQGLEFLIYFQGNSAPDKSGLPSDRFSAERTGGSVSTLTIQRTQQEDSAVYLCASSQQSGVNTEAFFGQGTRLTVV.